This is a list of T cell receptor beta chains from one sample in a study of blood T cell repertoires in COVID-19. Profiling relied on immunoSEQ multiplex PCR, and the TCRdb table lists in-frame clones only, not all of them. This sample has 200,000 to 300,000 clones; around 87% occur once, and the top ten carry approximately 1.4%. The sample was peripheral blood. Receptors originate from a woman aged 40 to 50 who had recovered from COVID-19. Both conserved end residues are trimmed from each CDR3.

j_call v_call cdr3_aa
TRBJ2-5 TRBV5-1 ASSMLPGQEETQY
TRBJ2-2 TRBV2 ASKETGELF
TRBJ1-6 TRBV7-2 ASSSHRGGTNSPLH
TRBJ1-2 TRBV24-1 ATHPLGQGQSPSYGYT
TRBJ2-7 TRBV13 ASSLAPPSVEQY
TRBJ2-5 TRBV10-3 AISLAGGRETQY
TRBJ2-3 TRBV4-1 ASSHTKARTGRTDTQY
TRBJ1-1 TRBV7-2 ASSSQTGIEAF
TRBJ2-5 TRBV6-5 ASSYVGGSQETQY
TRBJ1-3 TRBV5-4 ASSLWTGAGNTIY
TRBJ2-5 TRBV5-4 ASSLGTTGGTQETQY
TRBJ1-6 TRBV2 ASRGTGSYNSPLH
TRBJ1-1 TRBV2 ASRPGGTNTEAF